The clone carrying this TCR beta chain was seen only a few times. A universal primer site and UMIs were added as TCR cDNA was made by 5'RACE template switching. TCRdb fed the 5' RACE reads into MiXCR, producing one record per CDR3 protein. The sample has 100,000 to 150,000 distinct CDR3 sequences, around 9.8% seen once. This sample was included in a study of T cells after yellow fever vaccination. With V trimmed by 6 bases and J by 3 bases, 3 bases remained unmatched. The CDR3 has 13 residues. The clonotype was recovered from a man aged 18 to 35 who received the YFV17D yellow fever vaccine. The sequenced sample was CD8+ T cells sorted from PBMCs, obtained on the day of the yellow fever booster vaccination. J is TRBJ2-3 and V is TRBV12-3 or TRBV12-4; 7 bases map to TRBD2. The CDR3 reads CASSWEGTDTQYF. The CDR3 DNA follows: TGTGCCAGCAGCTGGGAGGGGACAGATACGCAGTATTTT.